This T cell receptor beta chain appears in the sequencing data of a study of OX40 agonist ivuxolimab in advanced cancers. Germline V lookup: CDR1 SGHRS, CDR2 YFSETQ. The CDR3 has 13 amino acids. V shed 5 bases and J shed 7 bases, with 12 bases lying between them. The repertoire was sequenced with immunoSEQ multiplex PCR; TCRdb's copy has only in-frame clones and lacks some. The sample consists of some 77,000 clones, approximately 85% of them appearing once. This TCR came from an adult with an advanced solid tumor such as melanoma, head and neck, liver or kidney cancer. The chain carries TRBV5-1 and TRBJ2-2, with D uncertain. The specimen was CD4+ or CD8+ T cells sorted from blood, collected in a trial of the OX40 agonist ivuxolimab. The CDR3 region is CASSSTVVGELFF. CDR3 sequence (DNA): TGCGCCAGCAGTTCCACAGTTGTCGGGGAGCTGTTTTTT.